Shown below are 8 T cell receptor beta chains from a single sample sequenced in a study of T cells in women clearing cervical HPV infection. This table comes from immunoSEQ multiplex PCR, and its TCRdb copy is limited to in-frame clones, with some not included. This repertoire includes over 45,000 clones. The sample comprised blood buffy coat. Receptors were obtained from a woman aged 18-69 years with a cervical HPV16 infection that either progressed to CIN3+ or cleared (not recorded which).

Regarding this clone: The read stops 3 residues short of the end of the CDR3; the missing end is completed from the germline J gene. V gene TRBV20-1 combines with J gene TRBJ2-3; perhaps TRBD2 as D (6 bases). Trimming took 4 bases from V and 6 from J, leaving 17 bases between them. Germline CDR1 reads DFQATT; CDR2 reads SNEGSKA (reference sequence). This CDR3 region has 14 residues. The CDR3: CSATSTSLLDTQYF. The sequenced CDR3 bases are TGCAGTGCTACCTCGACTAGTCTGCTGGATACG.

Notes on this clone: The observed sequence ends 3 residues before the CDR3 terminus, with the missing tail filled in from the germline J gene. The rearrangement uses TRBV9 and TRBJ2-5, with 8 bases aligning to TRBD2. Per germline, CDR1 SGDLS and CDR2 YYNGEE. The CDR3 spans 15 residues. Trimming at V came to 2 bases and at J to 2 bases, leaving 5 bases not matched to a gene. The sequenced part of the CDR3 DNA is TGTGCCAGCAGCGTCGCGACGGGGGGGCAAGAGACC. Its protein product is CASSVATGGQET. The entire CDR3 reads CASSVATGGQETQYF.

Concerning this clone: The CDR3 extends 3 residues past the end of the read, so its final part is completed from the germline J gene. The chain couples TRBV6-1 to TRBJ1-1, with D possibly being TRBD1 (5 bases). This CDR3 is built from 14 residues. Looked up from germline, CDR1 is MNHNS and CDR2 is SASEGT. The ends were cut back, 1 base at V and 3 bases at J, with 9 bases in the middle. This CDR3 reads CASSEGQRYTEAFF. The sequenced CDR3 bases are TGTGCCAGCAGTGAAGGACAGCGATACACTGAA.

On this clone itself: Sequencing ends 3 residues short of the CDR3 end; the germline J gene provides the rest. The gene calls are TRBV19 and TRBJ1-2; 7 bases agree with TRBD1. The CDR3 runs 16 residues. The V gene end was trimmed by 5 bases and the J gene end by 3 bases; junction bases not matched to a gene: 12. From germline, CDR1 is LNHDA and CDR2 SQIVND (reference sequence). CDR3 bases read: TGTGCCAGTAGTGCGACCAGACAGGGAAGAGACTATGGC. Amino acids: CASSATRQGRDYG. The full CDR3 is CASSATRQGRDYGYTF.

The CDR3 reads CASRPGGLAGHEQYF. Partial CDR3 DNA: TGTGCCAGCAGACCCGGGGGGCTAGCGGGCCACGAG. The V call is TRBV28, the J call TRBJ2-7, with 8 bases identical to TRBD2. The read terminates 3 residues before the CDR3 end, so the remaining end is supplied by the germline J gene. The CDR3 loop spans 15 amino acids. With 6 bases clipped from V and 5 bases from J, the junction kept 12 bases outside the gene matches. Germline V gene data show CDR1 as MDHEN and CDR2 as SYDVKM.

About this clone itself: The sequence runs out 3 residues before the end of the CDR3; the remainder is reconstructed from the germline J gene. The chain recombines TRBV7-2 with TRBJ1-2; a weak D match, TRBD1 (5 bases). CDR1 and CDR2 (germline): SGHTA, FQGNSA. The CDR3 totals 14 residues. Trimming cost V 5 bases and J 3 bases, with 13 bases left between them. The CDR3 bases that were read are TGTGCCAGCAGCGCCAGTACAGGAGACTATGGC. Protein: CASSASTGDYG. The whole CDR3 region reads CASSASTGDYGYTF.

Worth noting for this clone: The read terminates 3 residues before the CDR3 end, so the remaining end is supplied by the germline J gene. The chain combines TRBV19 with TRBJ2-4, with 10 positions matching TRBD1. J lost 0 bases, V lost 6 bases, and 8 bases had no gene match. Germline loops: CDR1 LNHDA, CDR2 SQIVND (reference sequence). This CDR3 region has 17 residues. The CDR3: CASSSRQGATAKNIQYF. The sequenced CDR3 bases are TGTGCCAGTAGCTCGCGACAGGGGGCTACAGCCAAAAACATT.

A note on this clone: The read halts 3 residues ahead of the CDR3 end, with the missing end drawn from the germline J gene. J is TRBJ2-7 and V is TRBV13; D perhaps matches TRBD2 (6 bases). The germline gives CDR1 PRHDT, CDR2 FYEKMQ (reference sequence). Trimming cost V 5 bases and J 2 bases, with 10 bases left between them. The CDR3 is 13 amino acids. The part of the CDR3 DNA that was read is TGTGCCAGCAGCACGGGACTGACCTACGAG. Protein: CASSTGLTYE. The entire CDR3 protein reads CASSTGLTYEQYF.